The 6 T cell receptor beta chains reported below all come from one sample, sequenced in a study of T cells in Graves' hyperthyroidism and ophthalmopathy. Regions amplified from RNA transcripts were the TCR beta CDR3 regions. The HTBI set primed first-round TCR CDR3 RT-PCR. Using its own MiXCR run on the multiplex PCR reads, TCRdb lists one record per CDR3 protein. The table includes under 450,000 distinct CDR3 sequences, approximately 14% detected once. The sample consisted of blood. These receptors were obtained from a woman in her late teens or twenties with Graves' hyperthyroidism.

The rearrangement joins TRBV5-1 to TRBJ2-5; D gene unclear. The germline gives CDR1 SGHRS, CDR2 YFSETQ. The ends were cut back, 4 bases at V and 2 bases at J, with 12 bases in the middle. CDR3 size: 14 residues. CDR3 nucleotide sequence: TGCGCCAGCAGCCCGGGTTCCCTTCAAGAGACCCAGTACTTC. This sequence encodes CASSPGSLQETQYF. The full variable domain, rest sourced from reference TRBV5-1 and TRBJ2-5, is KAGVTQTPRYLIKTRGQQVTLSCSPISGHRSVSWYQQTPGQGLQFLFEYFSETQRNKGNFPGRFSGRQFSNSRSEMNVSTLELGDSALYLCASSPGSLQETQYFGPGTRLLVL.

This clonotype has a count of ten or more. The chain carries TRBV20-1 and TRBJ2-3; D is undetermined. The CDR3 contains 13 residues. The ends were cut back, 1 base at V and 8 bases at J, with 13 bases in the middle. In germline, CDR1 is DFQATT, CDR2 SNEGSKA (reference sequence). The CDR3 bases are TGCAGTGCTAGAGCCCAGAAAATCGTTACGCAGTATTTT. It specifies CSARAQKIVTQYF.

The V gene is TRBV19, the J gene TRBJ1-6; unclear D gene. The V and J ends lost 4 bases and 7 bases respectively, with 14 bases between them. CDR1 is LNHDA and CDR2 is SQIVND in the germline V gene (reference sequence). The CDR3 runs 15 residues. The CDR3 region is CASSTVTRKNSPLHF. In DNA form, the CDR3 reads TGTGCCAGTAGTACCGTCACAAGGAAGAATTCACCCCTCCACTTT.

This clonotype has ten or more counts. The V gene is TRBV2, the J gene TRBJ1-5; maybe TRBD1 (5 bases). V lost 5 bases and J lost 2, with 7 bases in between. The CDR3 loop spans 13 amino acids. Germline CDR1 is SNHLY and CDR2 is FYNNEI. CDR3 residues: CASSRGGNQPQHF. CDR3 DNA: TGTGCCAGCAGTAGGGGCGGCAATCAGCCCCAGCATTTT.

The V gene is TRBV6-1, the J gene TRBJ1-5; 8 bases are a match to TRBD1. Per the germline V gene, CDR1 is MNHNS and CDR2 is SASEGT. Trimming cost V 4 bases and J 4 bases; bases outside gene matches: 9. The CDR3 is made up of 16 amino acids. This chain's CDR3 is CASSGTDRGLNQPQHF. CDR3 sequence (DNA): TGTGCCAGCAGTGGGACCGACAGGGGCCTAAATCAGCCCCAGCATTTT.

This clonotype was found many times. This chain joins TRBV7-9 and TRBJ2-5; 10 bases are a match to TRBD2. This CDR3 has 16 residues. CDR1 and CDR2 from the germline V gene are SEHNR and FQNEAQ (reference sequence). Trimming took 5 bases from V and 0 from J; bases not matched to a gene: 6. For the CDR3, the DNA is TGTGCCAGCAGCCACCGACTAGCGGGTTACCAAGAGACCCAGTACTTC. Its translation: CASSHRLAGYQETQYF.